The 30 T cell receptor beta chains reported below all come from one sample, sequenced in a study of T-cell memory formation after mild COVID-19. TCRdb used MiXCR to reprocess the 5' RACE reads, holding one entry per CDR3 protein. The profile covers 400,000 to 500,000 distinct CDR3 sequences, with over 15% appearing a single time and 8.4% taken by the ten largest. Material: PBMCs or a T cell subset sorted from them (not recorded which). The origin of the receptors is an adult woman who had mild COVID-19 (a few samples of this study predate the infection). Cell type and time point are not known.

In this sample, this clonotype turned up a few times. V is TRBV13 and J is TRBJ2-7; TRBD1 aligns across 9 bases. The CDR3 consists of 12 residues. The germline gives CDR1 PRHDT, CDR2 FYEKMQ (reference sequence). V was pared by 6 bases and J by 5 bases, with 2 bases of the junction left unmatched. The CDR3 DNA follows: TGTGCCAGCAGGACAGGGGGGCACGAGCAGTACTTC. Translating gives CASRTGGHEQYF.

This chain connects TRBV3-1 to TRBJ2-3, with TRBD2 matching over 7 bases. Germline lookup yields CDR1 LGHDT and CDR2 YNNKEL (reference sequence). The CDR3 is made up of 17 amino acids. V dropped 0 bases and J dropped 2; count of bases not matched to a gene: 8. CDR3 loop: CASSQDRSGALTDTQYF. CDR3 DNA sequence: TGTGCCAGCAGCCAAGATAGAAGCGGGGCCCTCACAGATACGCAGTATTTT.

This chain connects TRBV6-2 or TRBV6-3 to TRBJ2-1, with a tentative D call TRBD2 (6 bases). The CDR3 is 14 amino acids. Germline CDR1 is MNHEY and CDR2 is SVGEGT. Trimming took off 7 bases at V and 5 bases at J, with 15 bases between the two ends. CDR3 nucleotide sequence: TGTGCCAGCACGGCCCTAGCGAGAGACAATGAGCAGTTCTTC. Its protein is CASTALARDNEQFF.

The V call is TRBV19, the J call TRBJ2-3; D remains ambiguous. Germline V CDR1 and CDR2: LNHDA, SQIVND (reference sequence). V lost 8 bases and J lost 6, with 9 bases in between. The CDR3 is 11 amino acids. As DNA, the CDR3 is TGTGCCAGTGGGATAACGGATACGCAGTATTTT. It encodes CASGITDTQYF.

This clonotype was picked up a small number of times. CDR3 DNA sequence: TGTGCCTGGAGTGCCCGAGGGACGTTCGGACTAGCGGTGCAGTTCTTC. Translating gives CAWSARGTFGLAVQFF. The rearrangement joins TRBV30 to TRBJ2-1; 10 positions agree with TRBD2. The CDR3 totals 16 residues. V trimming: 1 base; J trimming: 12 bases; junction bases outside the gene matches: 15. Germline-derived CDR1 and CDR2 are GTSNPN and SVGIG (reference sequence).

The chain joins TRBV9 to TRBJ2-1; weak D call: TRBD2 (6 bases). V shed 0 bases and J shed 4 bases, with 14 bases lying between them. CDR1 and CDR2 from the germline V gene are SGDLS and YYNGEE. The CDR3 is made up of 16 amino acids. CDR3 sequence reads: CASSVGIRGKYNEQFF. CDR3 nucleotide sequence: TGTGCCAGCAGCGTAGGGATACGGGGGAAATACAATGAGCAGTTCTTC.

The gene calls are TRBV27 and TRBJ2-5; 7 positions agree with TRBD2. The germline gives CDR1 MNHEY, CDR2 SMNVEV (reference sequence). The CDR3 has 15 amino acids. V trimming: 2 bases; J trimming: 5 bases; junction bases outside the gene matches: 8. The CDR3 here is CASSLQGGLLETQYF. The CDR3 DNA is TGTGCCAGCAGTTTACAGGGAGGGCTCCTCGAGACCCAGTACTTC.

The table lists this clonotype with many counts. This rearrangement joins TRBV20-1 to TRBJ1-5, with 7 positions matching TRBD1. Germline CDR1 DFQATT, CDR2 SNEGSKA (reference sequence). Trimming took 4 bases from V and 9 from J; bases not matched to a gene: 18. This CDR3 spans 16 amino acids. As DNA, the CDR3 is TGCAGTGCTATCCCCGGACAGGCGTCCGCCCAAAGGCCCCAGCATTTT. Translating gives CSAIPGQASAQRPQHF.

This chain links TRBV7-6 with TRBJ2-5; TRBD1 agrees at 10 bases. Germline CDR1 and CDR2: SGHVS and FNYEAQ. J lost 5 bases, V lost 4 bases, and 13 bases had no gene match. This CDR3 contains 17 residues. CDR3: CASSSGQGRPGMETQYF. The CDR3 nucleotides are TGTGCCAGCAGCTCGGGACAGGGGAGGCCGGGAATGGAGACCCAGTACTTC.

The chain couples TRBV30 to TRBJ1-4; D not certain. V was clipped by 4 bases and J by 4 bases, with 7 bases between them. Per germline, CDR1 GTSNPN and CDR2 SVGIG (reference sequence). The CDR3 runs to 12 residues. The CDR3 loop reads CAWTGYNEKLFF. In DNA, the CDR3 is TGTGCCTGGACAGGTTATAATGAAAAACTGTTTTTT.

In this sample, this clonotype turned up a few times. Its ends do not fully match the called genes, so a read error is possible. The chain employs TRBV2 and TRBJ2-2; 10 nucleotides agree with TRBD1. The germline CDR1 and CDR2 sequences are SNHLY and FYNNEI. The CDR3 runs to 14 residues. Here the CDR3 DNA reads TGTGCCAGCAGGGGACAGGGGAACGCCGGGGAGCTGTTTTTT. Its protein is CASRGQGNAGELFF.

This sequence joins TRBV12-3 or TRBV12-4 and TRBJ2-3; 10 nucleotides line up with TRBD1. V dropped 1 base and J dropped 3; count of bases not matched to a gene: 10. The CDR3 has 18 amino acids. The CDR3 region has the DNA TGTGCCAGCAGTTTAGTTATGACAGGGGGCCCCCGGACAGATACGCAGTATTTT. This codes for CASSLVMTGGPRTDTQYF.

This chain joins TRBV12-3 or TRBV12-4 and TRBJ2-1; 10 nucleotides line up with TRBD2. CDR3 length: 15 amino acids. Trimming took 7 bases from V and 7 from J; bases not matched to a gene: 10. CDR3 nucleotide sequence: TGTGCCAGCACCCCCTTAGCGGGGGGATGGAATGAGCAGTTCTTC. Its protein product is CASTPLAGGWNEQFF.

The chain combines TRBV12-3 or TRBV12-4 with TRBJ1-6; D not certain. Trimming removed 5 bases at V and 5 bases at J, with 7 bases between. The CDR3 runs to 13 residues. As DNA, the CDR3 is TGTGCCAGCAGTACTAAGGATAATTCACCCCTCCACTTT. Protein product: CASSTKDNSPLHF.

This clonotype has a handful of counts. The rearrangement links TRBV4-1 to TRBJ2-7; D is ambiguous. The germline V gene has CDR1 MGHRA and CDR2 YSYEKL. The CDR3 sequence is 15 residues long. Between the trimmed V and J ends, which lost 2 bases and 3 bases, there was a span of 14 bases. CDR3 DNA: TGCGCCAGCAGCCAAAGGGCATCCTCGAGCTACGAGCAGTACTTC. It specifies CASSQRASSSYEQYF.

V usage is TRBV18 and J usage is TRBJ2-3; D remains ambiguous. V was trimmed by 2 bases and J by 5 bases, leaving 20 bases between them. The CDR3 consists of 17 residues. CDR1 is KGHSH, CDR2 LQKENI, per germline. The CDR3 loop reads CASSPVSTRRFLDTQYF. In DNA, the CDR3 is TGTGCCAGCTCACCAGTCTCTACTCGACGATTCTTAGATACGCAGTATTTT.

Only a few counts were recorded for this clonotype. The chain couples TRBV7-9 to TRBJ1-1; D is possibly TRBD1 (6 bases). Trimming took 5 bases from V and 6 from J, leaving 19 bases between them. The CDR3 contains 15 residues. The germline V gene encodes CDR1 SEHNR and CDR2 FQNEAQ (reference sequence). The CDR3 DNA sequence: TGTGCCAGCAGCCGCTCGGGGGGGCGTGGGGCTGAAGCTTTCTTT. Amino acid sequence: CASSRSGGRGAEAFF.

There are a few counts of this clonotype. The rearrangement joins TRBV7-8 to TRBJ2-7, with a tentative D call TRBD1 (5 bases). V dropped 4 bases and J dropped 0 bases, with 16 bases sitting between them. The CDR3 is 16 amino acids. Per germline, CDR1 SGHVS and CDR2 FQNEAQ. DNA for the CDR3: TGTGCCAGCAGCTCACACAGGCCTGGGTACTCCTACGAGCAGTACTTC. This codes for CASSSHRPGYSYEQYF. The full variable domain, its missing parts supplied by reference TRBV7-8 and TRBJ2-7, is GAGVSQSPRYKVAKRGQDVALRCDPISGHVSLFWYQQALGQGPEFLTYFQNEAQLDKSGLPSDRFFAERPEGSVSTLKIQRTQQEDSAVYLCASSSHRPGYSYEQYFGPGTRLTVT.

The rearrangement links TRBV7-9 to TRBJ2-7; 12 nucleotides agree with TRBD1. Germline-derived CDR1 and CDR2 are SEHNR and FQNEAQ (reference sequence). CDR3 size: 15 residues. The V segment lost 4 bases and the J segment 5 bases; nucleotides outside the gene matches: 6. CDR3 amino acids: CASSWGGTGGHEQYF. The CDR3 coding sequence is TGTGCCAGCAGCTGGGGAGGGACAGGGGGCCACGAGCAGTACTTC.

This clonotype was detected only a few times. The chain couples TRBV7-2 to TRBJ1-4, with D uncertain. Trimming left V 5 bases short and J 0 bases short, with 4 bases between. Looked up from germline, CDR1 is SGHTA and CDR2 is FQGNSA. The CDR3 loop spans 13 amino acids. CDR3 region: CASSPATNEKLFF. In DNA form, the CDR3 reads TGTGCCAGCAGCCCGGCAACTAATGAAAAACTGTTTTTT.

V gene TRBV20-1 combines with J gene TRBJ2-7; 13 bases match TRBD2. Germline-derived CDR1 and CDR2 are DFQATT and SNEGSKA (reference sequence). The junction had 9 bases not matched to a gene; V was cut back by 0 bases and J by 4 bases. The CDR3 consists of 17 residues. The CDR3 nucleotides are TGCAGTGCTAGAGATCCCGGGACTAGCGGGAATTTATACGAGCAGTACTTC. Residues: CSARDPGTSGNLYEQYF.

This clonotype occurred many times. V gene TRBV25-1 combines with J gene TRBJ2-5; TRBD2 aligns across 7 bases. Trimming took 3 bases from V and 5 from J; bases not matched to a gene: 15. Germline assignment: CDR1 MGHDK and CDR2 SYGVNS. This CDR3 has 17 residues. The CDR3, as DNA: TGTGCCAGCAGTGACAAGGGTGGGAGGGCTGGACTGGAGACCCAGTACTTC. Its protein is CASSDKGGRAGLETQYF.

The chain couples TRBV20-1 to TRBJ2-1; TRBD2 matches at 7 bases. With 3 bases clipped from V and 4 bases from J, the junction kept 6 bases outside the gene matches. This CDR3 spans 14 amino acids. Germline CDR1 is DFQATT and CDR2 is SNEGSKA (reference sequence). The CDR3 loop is CSARGGARYNEQFF. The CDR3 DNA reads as TGCAGTGCTAGGGGAGGGGCCCGGTACAATGAGCAGTTCTTC.

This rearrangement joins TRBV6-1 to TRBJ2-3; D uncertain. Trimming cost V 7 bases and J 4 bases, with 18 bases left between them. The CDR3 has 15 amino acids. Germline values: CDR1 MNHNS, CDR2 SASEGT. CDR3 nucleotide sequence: TGTGCCAGCACCGAAGGGCTTTCACGAGCAGATACGCAGTATTTT. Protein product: CASTEGLSRADTQYF.

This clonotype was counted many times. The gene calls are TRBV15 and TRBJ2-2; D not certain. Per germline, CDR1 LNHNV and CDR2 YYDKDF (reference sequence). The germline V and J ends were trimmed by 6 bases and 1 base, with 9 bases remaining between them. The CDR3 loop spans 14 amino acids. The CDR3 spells CATRLLRNTGELFF. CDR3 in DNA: TGTGCCACCAGGTTGCTGAGGAACACCGGGGAGCTGTTTTTT.

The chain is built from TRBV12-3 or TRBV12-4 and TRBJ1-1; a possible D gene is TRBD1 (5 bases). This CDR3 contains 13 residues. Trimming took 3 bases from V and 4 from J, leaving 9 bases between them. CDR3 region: CASSFGRATEAFF. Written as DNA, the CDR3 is TGTGCCAGCAGTTTCGGCAGGGCCACTGAAGCTTTCTTT.

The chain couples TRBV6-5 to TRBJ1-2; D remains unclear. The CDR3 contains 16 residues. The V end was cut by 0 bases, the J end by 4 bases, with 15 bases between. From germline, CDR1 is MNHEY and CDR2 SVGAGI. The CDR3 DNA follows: TGTGCCAGCAGTTACTCGAGCATTCATAGGGTCTATGGCTACACCTTC. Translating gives CASSYSSIHRVYGYTF.

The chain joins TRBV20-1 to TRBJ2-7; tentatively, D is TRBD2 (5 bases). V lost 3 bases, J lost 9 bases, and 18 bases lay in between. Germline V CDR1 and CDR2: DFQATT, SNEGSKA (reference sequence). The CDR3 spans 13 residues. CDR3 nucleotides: TGCAGTGCTAGCCGGACTGCGTATTCAGGGCAGTACTTC. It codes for CSASRTAYSGQYF.

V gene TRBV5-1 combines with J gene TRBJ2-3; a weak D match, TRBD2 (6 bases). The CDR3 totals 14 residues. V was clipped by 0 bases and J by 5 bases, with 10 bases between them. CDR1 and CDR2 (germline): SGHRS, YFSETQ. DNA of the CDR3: TGCGCCAGCAGCTTGGCGGGAGTTAGAGATACGCAGTATTTT. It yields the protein CASSLAGVRDTQYF.

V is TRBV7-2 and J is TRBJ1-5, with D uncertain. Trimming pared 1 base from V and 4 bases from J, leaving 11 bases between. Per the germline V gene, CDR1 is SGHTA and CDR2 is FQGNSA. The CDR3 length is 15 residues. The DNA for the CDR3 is TGTGCCAGCAGCTTAGGGAGTGCATGGAATCAGCCCCAGCATTTT. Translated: CASSLGSAWNQPQHF. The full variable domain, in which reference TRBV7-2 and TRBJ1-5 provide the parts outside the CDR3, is GAGVSQSPSNKVTEKGKDVELRCDPISGHTALYWYRQSLGQGLEFLIYFQGNSAPDKSGLPSDRFSAERTGGSVSTLTIQRTQQEDSAVYLCASSLGSAWNQPQHFGDGTRLSIL.